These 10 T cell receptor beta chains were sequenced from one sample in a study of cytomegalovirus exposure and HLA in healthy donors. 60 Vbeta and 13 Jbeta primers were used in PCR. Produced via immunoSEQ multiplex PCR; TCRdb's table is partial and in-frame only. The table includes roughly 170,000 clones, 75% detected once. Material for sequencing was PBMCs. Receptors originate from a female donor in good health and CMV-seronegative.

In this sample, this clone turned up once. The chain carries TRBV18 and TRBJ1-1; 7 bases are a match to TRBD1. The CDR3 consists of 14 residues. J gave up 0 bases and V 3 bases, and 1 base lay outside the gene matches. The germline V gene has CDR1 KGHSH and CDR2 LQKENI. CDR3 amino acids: CASSPDRLNTEAFF. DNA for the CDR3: TGTGCCAGCTCACCGGACAGGTTGAACACTGAAGCTTTCTTT.

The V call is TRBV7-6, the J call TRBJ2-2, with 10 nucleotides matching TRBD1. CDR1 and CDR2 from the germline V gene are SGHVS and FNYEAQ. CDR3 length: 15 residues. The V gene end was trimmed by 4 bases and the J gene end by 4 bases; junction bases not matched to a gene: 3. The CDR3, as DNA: TGTGCCAGCAGCTCTGGACAGGGGGTCACCGGGGAGCTGTTTTTT. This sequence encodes CASSSGQGVTGELFF.

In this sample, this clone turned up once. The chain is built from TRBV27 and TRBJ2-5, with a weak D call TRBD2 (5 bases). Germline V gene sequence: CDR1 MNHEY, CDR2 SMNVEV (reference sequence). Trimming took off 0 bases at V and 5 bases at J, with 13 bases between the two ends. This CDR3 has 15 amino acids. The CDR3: CASSLSVGEWETQYF. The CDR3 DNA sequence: TGTGCCAGCAGTTTATCGGTGGGAGAGTGGGAGACCCAGTACTTC.

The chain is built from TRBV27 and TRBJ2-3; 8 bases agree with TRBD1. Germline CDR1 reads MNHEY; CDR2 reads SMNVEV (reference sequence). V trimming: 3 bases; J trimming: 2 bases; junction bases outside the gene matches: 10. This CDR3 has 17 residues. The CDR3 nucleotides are TGTGCCAGCAGTTTTAGTTGGGACAGGAGCCTCACAGATACGCAGTATTTT. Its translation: CASSFSWDRSLTDTQYF.

The CDR3, as DNA: TGTGCCAGCAGCTTGCAAGGGGGCGAAGTCCGGAGTGAAAAACTGTTTTTT. It codes for CASSLQGGEVRSEKLFF. The V and J genes are TRBV5-4 and TRBJ1-4; 7 nucleotides match TRBD1. After removal of 1 base from V and 7 bases from J, the junction contained 13 bases not matched to a gene. This CDR3 has 17 amino acids. The V gene's germline CDR1 is SGHNT and CDR2 YYREEE (reference sequence).

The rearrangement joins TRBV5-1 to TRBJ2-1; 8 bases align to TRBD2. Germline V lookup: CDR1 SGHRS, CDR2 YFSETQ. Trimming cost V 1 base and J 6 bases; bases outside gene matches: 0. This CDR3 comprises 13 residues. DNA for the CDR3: TGCGCCAGCAGCTTGAGCGGGAGCAATGAGCAGTTCTTC. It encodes CASSLSGSNEQFF.

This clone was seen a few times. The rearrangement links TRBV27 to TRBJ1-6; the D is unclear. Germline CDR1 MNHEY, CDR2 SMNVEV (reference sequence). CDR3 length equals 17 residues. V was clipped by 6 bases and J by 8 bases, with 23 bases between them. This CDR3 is CASRPRRVRGLDSPLHF. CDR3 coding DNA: TGTGCCAGCAGGCCAAGGAGGGTCAGAGGCCTTGATTCACCCCTCCACTTT.

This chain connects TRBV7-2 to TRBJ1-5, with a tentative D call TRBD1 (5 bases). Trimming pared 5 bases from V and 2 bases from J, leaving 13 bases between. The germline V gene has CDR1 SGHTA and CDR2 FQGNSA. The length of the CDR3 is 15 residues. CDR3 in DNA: TGTGCCAGCAGCCTTCAGGGAATTGGCAATCAGCCCCAGCATTTT. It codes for CASSLQGIGNQPQHF.

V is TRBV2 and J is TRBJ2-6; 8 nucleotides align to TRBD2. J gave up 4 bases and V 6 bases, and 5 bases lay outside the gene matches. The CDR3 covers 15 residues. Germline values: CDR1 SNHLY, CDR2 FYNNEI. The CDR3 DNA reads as TGTGCCAGCAGGGAGCGGGAGCAGGGGGCCAACGTCCTGACTTTC. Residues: CASREREQGANVLTF.

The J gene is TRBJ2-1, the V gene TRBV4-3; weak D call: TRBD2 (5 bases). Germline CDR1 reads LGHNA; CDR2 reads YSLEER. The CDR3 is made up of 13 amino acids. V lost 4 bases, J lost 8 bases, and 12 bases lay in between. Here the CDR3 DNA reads TGCGCCAGCAGCCGAGGGAACAGTCATGAGCAGTTCTTC. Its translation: CASSRGNSHEQFF.